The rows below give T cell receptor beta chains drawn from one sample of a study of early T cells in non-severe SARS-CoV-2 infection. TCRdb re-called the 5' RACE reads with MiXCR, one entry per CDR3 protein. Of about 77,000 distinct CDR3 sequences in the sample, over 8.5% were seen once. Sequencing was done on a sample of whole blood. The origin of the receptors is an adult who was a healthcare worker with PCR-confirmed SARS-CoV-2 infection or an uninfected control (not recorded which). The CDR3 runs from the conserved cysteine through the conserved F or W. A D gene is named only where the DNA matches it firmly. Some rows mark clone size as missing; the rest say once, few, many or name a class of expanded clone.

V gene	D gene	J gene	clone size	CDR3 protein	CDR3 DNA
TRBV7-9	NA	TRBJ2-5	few	CASSLVGSNQETQYF	TGTGCCAGCAGCTTAGTGGGGTCCAACCAAGAGACCCAGTACTTC
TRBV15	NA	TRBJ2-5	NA	CATSRDLETQYF	TGTGCCACCAGCAGAGATCTGGAGACCCAGTACTTC
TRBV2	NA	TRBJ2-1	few	CAMWTASSNEQFF	TGTGCCATGTGGACAGCGTCGTCTAATGAGCAGTTCTTC
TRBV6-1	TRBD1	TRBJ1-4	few	CASSETGRNEKLFF	TGTGCCAGCAGTGAGACAGGGAGGAATGAAAAACTGTTTTTT
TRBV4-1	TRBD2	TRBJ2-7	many	CASSPHPPATSGQTYEQYF	TGCGCCAGCAGCCCGCACCCACCCGCAACTAGCGGGCAAACCTACGAGCAGTACTTC
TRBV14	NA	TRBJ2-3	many	CASSVDRASTDTQYF	TGTGCCAGCAGCGTCGACCGTGCTAGCACAGATACGCAGTATTTT
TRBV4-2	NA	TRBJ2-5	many	CASSQDLETQYF	TGTGCCAGCAGCCAAGATCTGGAGACCCAGTACTTC
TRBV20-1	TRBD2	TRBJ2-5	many	CSARGSGLQETQYF	TGCAGTGCTAGAGGTAGCGGGTTACAAGAGACCCAGTACTTC
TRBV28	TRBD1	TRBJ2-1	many	CASNSQGFYNEQFF	TGTGCCAGCAATTCACAGGGGTTCTACAATGAGCAGTTCTTC
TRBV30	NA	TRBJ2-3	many	CAWRSGINTQYF	TGTGCCTGGAGGTCGGGCATTAATACGCAGTATTTT
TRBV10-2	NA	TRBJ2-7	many	CASSPTRGEQYF	TGCGCCAGCAGTCCAACTAGGGGAGAGCAGTACTTC
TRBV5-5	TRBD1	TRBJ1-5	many	CASSFRTGDQPQHF	TGTGCCAGCAGCTTTCGGACAGGAGATCAGCCCCAGCATTTT
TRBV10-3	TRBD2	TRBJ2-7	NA	CAIRGGREAYEQYF	TGTGCCATCAGGGGCGGGAGGGAAGCCTACGAGCAGTACTTC
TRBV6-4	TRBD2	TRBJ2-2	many	CASRPSGSTGELFF	TGTGCCAGCAGACCTAGCGGGAGTACCGGGGAGCTGTTTTTT
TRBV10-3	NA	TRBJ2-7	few	CAISEVYEQYF	TGTGCCATCAGTGAGGTCTACGAGCAGTACTTC
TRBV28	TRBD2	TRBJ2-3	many	CASSSPQREGPDTQYF	TGTGCCAGCAGTTCGCCGCAGCGGGAGGGCCCAGATACGCAGTATTTT
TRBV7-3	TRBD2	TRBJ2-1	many	CASSLRAGGPGEQFF	TGTGCCAGCAGCTTAAGAGCGGGAGGGCCGGGTGAGCAGTTCTTC
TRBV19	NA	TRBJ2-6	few	CASSGEGFGANVLTF	TGTGCCAGTAGCGGAGAAGGGTTCGGGGCCAACGTCCTGACTTTC
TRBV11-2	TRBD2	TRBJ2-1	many	CASSFHLLAVNEQFF	TGTGCCAGCAGCTTCCATCTACTAGCGGTCAATGAGCAGTTCTTC
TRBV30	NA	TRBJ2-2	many	CAWRGLNTGELFF	TGTGCCTGGAGAGGGCTTAACACCGGGGAGCTGTTTTTT
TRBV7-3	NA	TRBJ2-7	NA	CVSSFRAFEPFYEQYF	TGTGTCAGCAGCTTCAGGGCGTTCGAACCCTTCTACGAGCAGTACTTC
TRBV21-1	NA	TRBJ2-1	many	CASSEGGSPEQFF	TGTGCCAGCAGCGAGGGAGGGTCCCCAGAGCAGTTCTTC
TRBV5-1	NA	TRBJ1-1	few	CASSTGQNTEAFF	TGCGCCAGCAGCACGGGACAGAACACTGAAGCTTTCTTT
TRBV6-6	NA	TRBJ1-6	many	CASSYGPAGPSQGGNNSPLHF	TGTGCCAGCAGTTACGGTCCAGCGGGTCCGTCACAGGGTGGTAATAATTCACCCCTCCACTTT
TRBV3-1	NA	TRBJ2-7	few	CASSQGQLNSHEQYF	TGTGCCAGCAGCCAAGGACAGTTGAATTCCCACGAGCAGTACTTC
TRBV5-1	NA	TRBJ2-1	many	CASSPGRTYNEQFF	TGCGCCAGCAGCCCGGGACGGACCTACAATGAGCAGTTCTTC
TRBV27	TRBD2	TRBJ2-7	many	CASSHPQAGKGYEQYF	TGTGCCAGCAGCCATCCACAAGCGGGAAAGGGCTACGAGCAGTACTTC
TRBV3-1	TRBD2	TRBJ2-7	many	CASSQTSGGQYF	TGTGCCAGCAGCCAAACTAGCGGCGGGCAGTACTTC
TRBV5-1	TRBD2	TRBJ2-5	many	CASSTMGTNQETQYF	TGCGCCAGCAGCACGATGGGGACTAACCAAGAGACCCAGTACTTC
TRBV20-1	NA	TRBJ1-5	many	CSARRQEKGNQPQHF	TGCAGTGCTAGGAGACAGGAGAAAGGCAATCAGCCCCAGCATTTT
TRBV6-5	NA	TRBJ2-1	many	CASSYASSYNEQFF	TGTGCCAGCAGTTATGCTAGCTCCTACAATGAGCAGTTCTTC
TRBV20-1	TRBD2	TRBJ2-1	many	CSARIGTSWRDNEQFF	TGCAGTGCCCGAATCGGGACTAGCTGGAGGGACAATGAGCAGTTCTTC
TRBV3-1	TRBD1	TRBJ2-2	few	CASSPGTGTTGELFF	TGTGCCAGCAGTCCCGGGACAGGGACCACCGGGGAGCTGTTTTTT
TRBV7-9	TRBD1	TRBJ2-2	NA	CASSSTGAAGELFF	TGTGCCAGCAGCTCGACAGGGGCGGCCGGGGAGCTGTTTTTT
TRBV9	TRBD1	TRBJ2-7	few	CASSVAGTGGNSYEQYF	TGTGCCAGCAGCGTAGCTGGGACAGGGGGTAACTCCTACGAGCAGTACTTC
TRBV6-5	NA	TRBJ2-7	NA	CASRRAFGNPPGEQYF	TGTGCCAGCAGAAGGGCTTTCGGGAACCCTCCGGGAGAGCAGTACTTC
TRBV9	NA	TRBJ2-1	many	CASSVVPLGNEQFF	TGTGCCAGCAGCGTAGTTCCCTTGGGCAATGAGCAGTTCTTC
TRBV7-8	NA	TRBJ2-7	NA	CASSSRFKNRARSSYEQYF	TGTGCCAGCAGCTCCCGGTTTAAGAACAGGGCCCGAAGCTCCTACGAGCAGTACTTC
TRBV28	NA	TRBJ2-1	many	CASSPNNEQFF	TGTGCCAGCAGTCCAAACAATGAGCAGTTCTTC
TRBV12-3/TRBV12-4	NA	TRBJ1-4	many	CASSSDRENNEKLFF	TGTGCCAGCAGTTCCGACAGAGAGAATAATGAAAAACTGTTTTTT
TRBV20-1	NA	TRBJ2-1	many	CSGAQGNEQFF	TGCAGTGGTGCCCAGGGCAATGAGCAGTTCTTC
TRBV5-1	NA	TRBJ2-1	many	CASSLGGQWNEQFF	TGCGCCAGCAGCTTGGGAGGACAGTGGAATGAGCAGTTCTTC
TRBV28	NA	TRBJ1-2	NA	CASRAPYYGYTF	TGTGCCAGCAGAGCCCCTTATTATGGCTACACCTTC
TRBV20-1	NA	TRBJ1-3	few	CSANGRNTIYF	TGCAGTGCTAATGGCAGAAACACCATATATTTT
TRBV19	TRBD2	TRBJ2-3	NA	CASSISGRGDTDTQYF	TGTGCCAGTAGTATAAGCGGGAGAGGGGACACAGATACGCAGTATTTT
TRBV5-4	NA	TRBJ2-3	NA	CASSQGHPPDTQYF	TGTGCCAGCAGCCAGGGACATCCCCCAGATACGCAGTATTTT
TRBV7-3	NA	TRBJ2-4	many	CANGIRAKNIQYF	TGTGCCAACGGGATTAGGGCCAAAAACATTCAGTACTTC
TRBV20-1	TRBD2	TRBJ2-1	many	CSARDSSGRRSYNEQFF	TGCAGTGCTAGAGATTCTAGCGGGAGAAGGTCCTACAATGAGCAGTTCTTC
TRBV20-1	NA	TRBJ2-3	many	CSARARGGTRTDTQYF	TGCAGTGCTAGAGCGCGAGGTGGGACTCGCACAGATACGCAGTATTTT
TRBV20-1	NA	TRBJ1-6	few	CSARDLSPQGLYNSPLHF	TGCAGTGCTAGAGATCTTTCCCCACAGGGCCTCTATAATTCACCCCTCCACTTT
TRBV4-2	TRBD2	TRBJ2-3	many	CASSQWSLAGSTDTQYF	TGTGCCAGCAGCCAGTGGTCGCTAGCGGGGAGCACAGATACGCAGTATTTT